This section outlines one TCR beta chain sequence together with its context. From germline, CDR1 is SQVTM and CDR2 ANQGSEA. Trimming left V 0 bases short and J 2 bases short, with 10 bases between. The CDR3 contains 14 residues. These data are taken from a study of PD-1 blockade in classical Hodgkin lymphoma. Only in-frame clones appear in the TCRdb table, and some are missing; sequencing was by immunoSEQ multiplex PCR. Of roughly 96,000 clones listed, roughly 89% are singletons. Autologous stem cell transplantation was followed by relapse in every patient, and brentuximab vedotin exposure varied. The chain uses TRBV29-1 and TRBJ1-1; no definite D call. The sequence was obtained from a human donor with classical Hodgkin lymphoma. The material sequenced was peripheral blood mononuclear cells (PBMCs), taken before the second cycle of nivolumab. The CDR3 DNA follows: TGCAGCGTTGAAGATCGGGTCTATAACACTGAAGCTTTCTTT. It is translated as CSVEDRVYNTEAFF.